This T cell receptor (beta chain) was sequenced for a study of CD8 T cells in ankylosing spondylitis. Overall study results and limits: Disease-linked clones were found to be CD8+ and relatively rare in peripheral blood. Disease-linked clones were reportedly significantly enriched in matched ankylosing spondylitis synovial fluid. There was a TCR beta motif, made of eight highly homologous variants, that appeared characteristic of ankylosing spondylitis blood. Earlier work had already found some motif variants in reactive arthritis synovial fluid and blood.

The V gene end was trimmed by 0 bases and the J gene end by 6 bases; junction bases not matched to a gene: 6. The CDR3 has 15 residues. Germline V gives CDR1 SQVTM, CDR2 ANQGSEA. In making TCR beta libraries, quantitative 5'-RACE with molecular barcodes was used. MiXCR, applied by TCRdb to the 5' RACE reads, yields one record per CDR3 protein. Seen here are 450,000 to 550,000 distinct CDR3 sequences, about 5.2% observed once, and the top ten hold 3% to 4.5%. At least ten counts were recorded for this clonotype. Its antigen remains unidentified. The sample comprised blood, either unsorted or a sorted T cell fraction (not recorded which). The receptor was isolated from a male donor with ankylosing spondylitis. This chain uses TRBV29-1 with TRBJ1-2; TRBD1 matches 11 bases. In DNA form, the CDR3 reads TGCAGCGTTGAAGATTTGGGACAGGGGGTGGATGGCTACACCTTC. It is translated as CSVEDLGQGVDGYTF.